This T cell receptor (beta chain) comes out of a study of T cell responses to AZD1222 COVID-19 vaccine. Regarding the study as a whole: After two AZD1222 doses, spike-specific TCR breadth and depth rose versus day 0. Possibly, clonal diversity was underestimated; donors were largely white British and included more females.

The repertoire was sequenced with immunoSEQ multiplex PCR; TCRdb's copy has only in-frame clones and lacks some. Among 120,000 or so clones, around 84% were seen once, and the ten largest hold about 27%. Notes on this clone: Its antigen is unidentified.

The CDR3 has 15 amino acids. The chain links TRBV1 to TRBJ1-1. TRBV1 is deemed a pseudogene. Material: peripheral blood, obtained 28 days after the second AZD1222 dose. The clonotype originates from an adult who received the AZD1222 COVID-19 vaccine. The CDR3: CTSSQDTWRGTEAFF. The CDR3 nucleotides read TGCACCAGCAGCCAAGATACCTGGAGGGGCACTGAAGCTTTCTTT.